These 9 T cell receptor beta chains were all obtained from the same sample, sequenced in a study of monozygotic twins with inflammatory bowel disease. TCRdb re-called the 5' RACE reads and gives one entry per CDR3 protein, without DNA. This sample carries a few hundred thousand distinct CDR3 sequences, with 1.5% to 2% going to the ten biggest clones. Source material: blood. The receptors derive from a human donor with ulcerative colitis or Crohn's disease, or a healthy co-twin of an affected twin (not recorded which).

This CDR3 reads CSAQGQTYNEQFF. V gene TRBV20-1 combines with J gene TRBJ2-1; no DNA is available, so the TRBD1 call from TCRdb remains unchecked. The CDR3 has 13 residues. CDR1 is DFQATT and CDR2 is SNEGSKA in the germline V gene (reference sequence).

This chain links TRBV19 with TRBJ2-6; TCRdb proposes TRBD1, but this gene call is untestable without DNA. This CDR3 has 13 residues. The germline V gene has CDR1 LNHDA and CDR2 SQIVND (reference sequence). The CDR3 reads CASCGTTDNVLTF.

CDR3 region: CASSFGGYDQPQHF. The V gene is TRBV12-3 or TRBV12-4, the J gene TRBJ1-5; there is no DNA to check the TCRdb D call of TRBD1. The CDR3 runs 14 residues.

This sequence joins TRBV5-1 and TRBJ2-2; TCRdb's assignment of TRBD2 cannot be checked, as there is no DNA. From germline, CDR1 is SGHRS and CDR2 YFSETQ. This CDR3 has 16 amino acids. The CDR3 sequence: CASSRGSGGNTGELFF.

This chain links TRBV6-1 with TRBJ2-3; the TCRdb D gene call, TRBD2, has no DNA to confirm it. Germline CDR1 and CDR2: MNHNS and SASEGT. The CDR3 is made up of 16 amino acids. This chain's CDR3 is CASSGNAGGRTDTQYF.

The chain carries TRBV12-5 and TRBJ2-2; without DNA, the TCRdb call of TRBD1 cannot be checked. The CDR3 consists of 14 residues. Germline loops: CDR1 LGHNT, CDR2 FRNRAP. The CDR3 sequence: CASGLQGLAGELFF.

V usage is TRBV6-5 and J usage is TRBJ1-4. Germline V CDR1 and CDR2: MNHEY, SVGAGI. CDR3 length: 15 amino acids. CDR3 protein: CASRPVGTANEKLFF.

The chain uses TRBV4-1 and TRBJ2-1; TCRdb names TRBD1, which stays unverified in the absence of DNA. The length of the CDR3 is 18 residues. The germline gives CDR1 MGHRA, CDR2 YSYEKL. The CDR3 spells CASSQGVLRDRGRNEQFF.

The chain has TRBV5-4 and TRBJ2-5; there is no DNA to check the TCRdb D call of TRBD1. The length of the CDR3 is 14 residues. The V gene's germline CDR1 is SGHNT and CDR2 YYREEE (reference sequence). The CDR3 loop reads CASSLLRGEETQYF. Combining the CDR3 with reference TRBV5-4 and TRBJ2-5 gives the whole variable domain ETGVTQSPTHLIKTRGQQVTLRCSSQSGHNTVSWYQQALGQGPQFIFQYYREEENGRGNFPPRFSGLQFPNYSSELNVNALELDDSALYLCASSLLRGEETQYFGPGTRLLVL.